What follows are 26 T cell receptor beta chains derived from one specimen sequenced in a study of tumor-infiltrating lymphocytes in primary liver carcinoma. Total RNA (roughly 0.45 ug) served as template for TCR beta cDNA synthesis primed by a constant-region primer. Generation of the TCR beta libraries relied on three nested multiplex PCR rounds using slightly modified ARM-PCR. With TRBV1-TRBV30 forward primers and a C-beta reverse primer, the first two PCR rounds were run for 10 to 11 cycles each. TCRdb re-derived calls from the multiplex PCR reads in MiXCR, one entry per CDR3 protein. The data show 250,000 to 400,000 distinct CDR3 sequences, more than 55% seen once. The researchers obtained blood RNA from unsorted whole blood and also extracted germline DNA. Source material: peripheral blood. Source of these receptors: a middle-aged man with primary liver carcinoma and hepatitis B virus infection.

This clonotype has a count of ten or more. This sequence joins TRBV6-1 and TRBJ2-5; perhaps TRBD2 as D (6 bases). The CDR3 consists of 14 residues. Per germline, CDR1 MNHNS and CDR2 SASEGT. With 0 bases removed from V and 9 bases from J, the gap between germline ends came to 14 bases. The CDR3 here is CASSEAGLVAAQYF. The CDR3 coding sequence is TGTGCCAGCAGTGAAGCGGGACTCGTGGCGGCCCAGTACTTC.

A remark on this clonotype: Possible read error: a much larger clone is one base away. The CDR3 region has the DNA TGTGCCAACAGCCAAGAGGGGACTAGCGGGAGGGATACGCAGTATTTT. Encoded protein: CANSQEGTSGRDTQYF. The chain is built from TRBV4-2 and TRBJ2-3; 15 bases match TRBD2. CDR1 and CDR2 (germline): LGHNA, YNFKEQ. The CDR3 is 16 residues long.

This clonotype was seen repeatedly, ten times or more. This chain uses TRBV14 with TRBJ2-6; D perhaps matches TRBD1 (6 bases). Germline V gene sequence: CDR1 SGHDN, CDR2 FVKESK. Trimming left V 4 bases short and J 0 bases short, with 19 bases between. This CDR3 region has 19 residues. The CDR3 is CASSPRWTVLLSGANVLTF. The DNA for the CDR3 is TGTGCCAGCAGCCCACGATGGACAGTGCTCCTCTCTGGGGCCAACGTCCTGACTTTC.

With regard to this clonotype: No conserved phenylalanine or tryptophan is present at the end of the CDR3, so a read error is the likely explanation. The rearrangement links TRBV5-6 to TRBJ1-4; unclear D gene. The CDR3 extends over 13 amino acids. Germline CDR1 is SGHDT and CDR2 is YYEEEE. The V gene lost 4 bases and the J gene lost 8 bases, with 12 bases spanning the gap. For the CDR3, the DNA is TGTGCCAGCAGCATGGTGGGAGAGGAAAAACTGTTTTCT. Protein sequence: CASSMVGEEKLFS.

As to this clonotype: A much bigger clone sits one base away, suggesting this may be a read error. V and J are TRBV6-2 or TRBV6-3 and TRBJ1-1, with D uncertain. Germline V lookup: CDR1 MNHEY, CDR2 SVGEGT. The CDR3 sequence is 18 residues long. CDR3 bases: TGTGCCAGCAGTTACTCCGGGGATTCCTCCCCACGTCACACTGGAGCTTTCTTT. It encodes CASSYSGDSSPRHTGAFF.

The genes are TRBV12-3 or TRBV12-4 and TRBJ2-5; D not certain. The CDR3 runs 14 residues. The V end was cut by 7 bases, the J end by 1 base, with 13 bases between. The chain's CDR3 is CASNRRRLQETQYF. The DNA for the CDR3 is TGTGCCAGCAATCGCAGACGGCTCCAAGAGACCCAGTACTTC.

Comments on this clonotype: It is likely a read error, because the conserved phenylalanine at the end of the CDR3 is missing. V is TRBV30 and J is TRBJ2-7; no clear D. This CDR3 spans 14 amino acids. CDR1 and CDR2 (germline): GTSNPN, SVGIG (reference sequence). Trimming pared 3 bases from V and 4 bases from J, leaving 16 bases between. The CDR3 loop is CAWRVPSSIYEQYY. CDR3 bases: TGTGCCTGGAGGGTCCCCAGCAGTATTTACGAGCAGTACTAC.

This clonotype was seen repeatedly, ten times or more. The chain has TRBV29-1 and TRBJ1-1; D is unresolved. CDR3 size: 10 residues. V lost 7 bases and J 4 bases, leaving 7 bases between the germline ends. The germline gives CDR1 SQVTM, CDR2 ANQGSEA. For the CDR3, the DNA is TGCAGCGCCTCGGGCACTGAAGCTTTCTTT. Translation: CSASGTEAFF.

The chain is built from TRBV14 and TRBJ2-5; 8 bases match TRBD1. V lost 9 bases to trimming and J lost 4 bases; unmatched junction nucleotides: 10. Germline V CDR1 and CDR2: SGHDN, FVKESK. The CDR3 is made up of 14 amino acids. The CDR3 region is CARASTGGLETQYF. The CDR3 DNA reads as TGTGCCAGAGCGAGCACAGGGGGACTAGAGACCCAGTACTTC.

Regarding this clonotype: A read error may explain this, as a much larger clone is one base away. This chain links TRBV12-3 or TRBV12-4 with TRBJ2-2; TRBD2 might be the D (6 bases). The CDR3 sequence is 16 residues long. CDR3 sequence reads: CAGSLRVSGNTGELFF. The CDR3 DNA follows: TGTGCCGGCAGTTTAAGGGTTAGCGGCAACACCGGGGAGCTGTTTTTT.

CDR3 sequence (DNA): TGCGCCAGCAGCTTGGCCTCCGGACAGGGCTATGGCTACACCTTC. Translated, it gives CASSLASGQGYGYTF. The gene calls are TRBV5-1 and TRBJ1-2; TRBD1 matches 8 bases. The germline CDR1 and CDR2 sequences are SGHRS and YFSETQ. The junction had 5 bases not matched to a gene; V was cut back by 0 bases and J by 4 bases. CDR3 size: 15 residues.

Concerning this clonotype itself: A read error may produce the germline difference seen at one junction end. V usage is TRBV28 and J usage is TRBJ2-6; D perhaps matches TRBD1 (5 bases). Germline V CDR1 and CDR2: MDHEN, SYDVKM. The CDR3 is made up of 15 amino acids. CDR3: CASSSHYSGANILTF. In DNA form, the CDR3 reads TGTGCCAGCAGTTCTCATTACTCTGGGGCCAACATCCTGACTTTC.

The J gene is TRBJ2-7, the V gene TRBV30; 10 nucleotides line up with TRBD1. The V and J ends lost 3 bases and 12 bases, in that order; junction bases with no gene match: 14. CDR1 and CDR2 from the germline V gene are GTSNPN and SVGIG (reference sequence). CDR3 length: 14 amino acids. Here the CDR3 reads CAWSNTGTGDELYF. The CDR3 DNA sequence: TGTGCCTGGAGCAATACCGGGACAGGGGACGAACTGTACTTC.

Comments on this clonotype: This may arise from a read error, as a much more abundant clone is one base away. This chain connects TRBV6-2 or TRBV6-3 to TRBJ1-5; tentatively, D is TRBD1 (5 bases). CDR1 is MNHEY and CDR2 is SVGEGT in the germline V gene. This CDR3 has 16 residues. Trimming shortened V by 5 bases and J by 2 bases, and 16 bases separated the two germline ends. The CDR3 coding sequence is TGTGCCAGCAGTCCGACAGACGGGGGAGGCAATCAGCCCCAGCATTTT. It yields the protein CASSPTDGGGNQPQHF.

This clonotype was counted a single time. A much larger clone sits a single nucleotide away, making a read error possible. The chain joins TRBV4-3 to TRBJ2-1; 10 nucleotides line up with TRBD2. The CDR3 consists of 15 residues. Germline CDR1 LGHNA, CDR2 YSLEER. CDR3 nucleotide sequence: TGCGCCAGCAGCCAACTGCTAGCGGGAGTTGGTGAGCAGATCTTC. It specifies CASSQLLAGVGEQIF.

In regard to this clonotype: The junction and the germline gene differ at one end; a read error may be behind it. CDR3 protein: CTSSSIGSGELFF. In DNA, the CDR3 is TGTACCAGCAGCTCAATTGGGTCCGGGGAGCTGTTTTTT. The V call is TRBV7-9, the J call TRBJ2-2, with D unclear. This CDR3 is 13 amino acids long. Germline CDR1 reads SEHNR; CDR2 reads FQNEAQ (reference sequence).

About this clonotype itself: This could be a read error, since a much larger clone is one nucleotide away. The chain uses TRBV6-5 and TRBJ1-2, with D perhaps TRBD1 (5 bases). The CDR3 runs 15 residues. With 5 bases removed from V and 6 bases from J, the gap between germline ends came to 19 bases. Germline-derived CDR1 and CDR2 are MNHEY and SVGAGI. CDR3 residues: CASSKSIGDENGYTF. CDR3 sequence (DNA): TGTGCCAGCAGTAAATCGATAGGGGATGAAAATGGCTACACCTTC.

This clonotype was recorded a few times. A much larger clone sits a single nucleotide away, making a read error possible. CDR3 in amino acids: CASSRTGTSGDGQFF. For the CDR3, the DNA is TGTGCCAGCAGCCGTACCGGGACTAGCGGGGATGGGCAGTTCTTC. The chain combines TRBV11-2 with TRBJ2-1, with 13 bases aligning to TRBD2. The CDR3 contains 15 residues. After removal of 5 bases from V and 12 bases from J, the junction contained 10 bases not matched to a gene. Germline assignment: CDR1 SGHAT and CDR2 FQNNGV. Looking up the rest from reference TRBV11-2 and TRBJ2-1 gives the full variable domain: EAGVAQSPRYKIIEKRQSVAFWCNPISGHATLYWYQQILGQGPKLLIQFQNNGVVDDSQLPKDRFSAERLKGVDSTLKIQPAKLEDSAVYLCASSRTGTSGDGQFFGPGTRLTVL.

Comments on this clonotype: Since the CDR3 does not end with the conserved phenylalanine or tryptophan, this likely comes from a read error. It is unclear where the CDR3 begins or ends on the DNA, so no DNA is shown, and the CDR3 is as TCRdb lists it. This chain connects TRBV4-3 to TRBJ2-3; the listed D gene, TRBD2, was not tested against the DNA. The CDR3 is 15 residues long, counting both termini. Germline CDR1 LGHNA, CDR2 YSLEER. The CDR3 protein is CASSQGGSATDTQYL.

As for this clonotype: Given a much more abundant clone one base away, this may be a read error. The chain employs TRBV29-1 and TRBJ2-3; D not certain. This CDR3 contains 12 residues. Germline V lookup: CDR1 SQVTM, CDR2 ANQGSEA. CDR3 residues: CSVSPGTDTQCF. DNA for the CDR3: TGCAGCGTTTCCCCGGGCACAGATACGCAGTGTTTT.

Of note for this clonotype: A read error may be the cause here, since a much bigger clone is one base away. The chain links TRBV6-5 to TRBJ2-3, with 9 bases lining up with TRBD2. Germline V gene lookup returns CDR1 MNHEY and CDR2 SVGAGI. This CDR3 has 19 residues. The CDR3 DNA is TGTGCCAGCAGTTCTACCGGGACTAGCCCATTCCACGCGGTTGATATGCAGTATTTT. Translation: CASSSTGTSPFHAVDMQYF.

The rearrangement links TRBV10-3 to TRBJ2-2; 11 positions match TRBD1. Germline CDR1 and CDR2: ENHRY and SYGVKD. The CDR3 totals 13 residues. Trimming removed 11 bases from V and 7 bases from J; junction bases left unmatched: 6. The CDR3 region has the DNA TGTGCCGCCCGGGACAGGGGGGTCGGGGAGCTGTTTTTT. Translating gives CAARDRGVGELFF.

This clonotype has more than one count but fewer than ten. The chain links TRBV6-1 to TRBJ1-4, with D perhaps matching TRBD1 (5 bases). Germline V lookup: CDR1 MNHNS, CDR2 SASEGT. CDR3 length: 15 residues. Between the trimmed V and J ends, which lost 6 bases and 4 bases, there was a span of 15 bases. The chain's CDR3 is CASSPTGTDNEKLFF. DNA for the CDR3: TGTGCCAGCAGCCCCACCGGGACGGATAATGAAAAACTGTTTTTT.

This clonotype was counted between two and nine times. The rearrangement links TRBV24-1 to TRBJ2-1; 7 positions agree with TRBD2. The CDR3 has 16 residues. Germline CDR1 is KGHDR and CDR2 is SFDVKD. With 3 bases clipped from V and 4 bases from J, the junction kept 8 bases outside the gene matches. CDR3 DNA sequence: TGTGCCACCAGTGATCCCCAGGGAGGGAGATACAATGAGCAGTTCTTC. The encoded protein is CATSDPQGGRYNEQFF.

The chain employs TRBV30 and TRBJ2-3, with D possibly being TRBD1 (5 bases). Trimming cost V 3 bases and J 8 bases, with 21 bases left between them. Germline V gene lookup returns CDR1 GTSNPN and CDR2 SVGIG (reference sequence). This CDR3 contains 15 residues. CDR3 nucleotides: TGTGCCTGGAGAGGCACCAGGGCATCGAGAGGTACGCAGTATTTT. It encodes CAWRGTRASRGTQYF.

This clonotype was detected ten times or more. The chain links TRBV6-1 to TRBJ2-1, with 10 bases fitting TRBD2. CDR1 and CDR2 from the germline V gene are MNHNS and SASEGT. The CDR3 runs to 18 residues. The junction had 8 bases not matched to a gene; V was cut back by 3 bases and J by 0 bases. CDR3 region: CASSDSGRPSSSYNEQFF. The CDR3 DNA is TGTGCCAGCAGTGATAGCGGGAGGCCATCTAGCTCCTACAATGAGCAGTTCTTC.